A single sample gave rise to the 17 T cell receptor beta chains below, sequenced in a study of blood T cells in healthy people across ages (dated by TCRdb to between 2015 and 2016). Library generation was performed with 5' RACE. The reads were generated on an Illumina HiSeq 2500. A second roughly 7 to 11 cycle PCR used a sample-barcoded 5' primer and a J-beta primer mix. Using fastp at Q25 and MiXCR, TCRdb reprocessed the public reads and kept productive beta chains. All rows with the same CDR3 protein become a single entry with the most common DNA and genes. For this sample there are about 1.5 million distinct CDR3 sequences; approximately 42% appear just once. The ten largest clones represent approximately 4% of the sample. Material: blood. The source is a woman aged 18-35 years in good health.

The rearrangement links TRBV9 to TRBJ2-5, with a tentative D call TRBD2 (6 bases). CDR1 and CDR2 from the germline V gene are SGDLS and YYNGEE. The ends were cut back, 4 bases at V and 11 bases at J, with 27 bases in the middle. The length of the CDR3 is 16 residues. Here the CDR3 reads CASSFNRRERVYAQYF. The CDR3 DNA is TGTGCCAGCAGCTTTAACAGGAGGGAACGGGTCTACGCGCAGTACTTC.

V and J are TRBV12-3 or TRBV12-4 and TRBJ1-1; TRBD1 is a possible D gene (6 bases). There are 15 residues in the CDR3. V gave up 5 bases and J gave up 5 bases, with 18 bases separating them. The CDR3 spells CASSPSQGGSTEAFF. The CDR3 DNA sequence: TGTGCCAGCAGTCCCTCACAGGGAGGAAGTACTGAAGCTTTCTTT.

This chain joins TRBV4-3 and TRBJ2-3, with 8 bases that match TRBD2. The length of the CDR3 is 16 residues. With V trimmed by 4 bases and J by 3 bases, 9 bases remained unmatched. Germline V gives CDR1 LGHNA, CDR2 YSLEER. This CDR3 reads CASSPGVGLATDTQYF. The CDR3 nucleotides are TGCGCCAGCAGCCCCGGAGTCGGACTAGCAACAGATACGCAGTATTTT.

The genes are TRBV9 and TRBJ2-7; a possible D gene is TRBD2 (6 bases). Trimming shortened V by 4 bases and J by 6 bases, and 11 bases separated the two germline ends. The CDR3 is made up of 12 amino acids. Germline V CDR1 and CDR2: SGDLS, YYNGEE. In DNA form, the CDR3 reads TGTGCCAGCAGCTCCATGGGAGGCGAGCAGTACTTC. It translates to CASSSMGGEQYF.

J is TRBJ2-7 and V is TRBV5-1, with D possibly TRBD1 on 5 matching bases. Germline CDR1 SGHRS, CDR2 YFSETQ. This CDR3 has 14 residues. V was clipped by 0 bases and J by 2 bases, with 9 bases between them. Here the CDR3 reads CASSLADSAYEQYF. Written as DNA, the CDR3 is TGCGCCAGCAGCTTGGCCGACAGCGCCTACGAGCAGTACTTC. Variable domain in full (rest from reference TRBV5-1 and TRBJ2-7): KAGVTQTPRYLIKTRGQQVTLSCSPISGHRSVSWYQQTPGQGLQFLFEYFSETQRNKGNFPGRFSGRQFSNSRSEMNVSTLELGDSALYLCASSLADSAYEQYFGPGTRLTVT.

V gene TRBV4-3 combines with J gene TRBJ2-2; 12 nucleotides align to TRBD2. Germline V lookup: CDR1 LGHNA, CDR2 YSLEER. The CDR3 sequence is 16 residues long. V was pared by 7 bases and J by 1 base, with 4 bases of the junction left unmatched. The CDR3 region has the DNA TGCGCCAGCACGACTAGCGGGAGAGGGAACACCGGGGAGCTGTTTTTT. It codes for CASTTSGRGNTGELFF.

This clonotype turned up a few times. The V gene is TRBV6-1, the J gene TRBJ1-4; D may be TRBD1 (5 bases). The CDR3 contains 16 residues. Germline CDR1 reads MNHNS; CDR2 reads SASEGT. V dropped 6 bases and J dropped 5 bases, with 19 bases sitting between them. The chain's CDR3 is CASRPRGRGSNEKLFF. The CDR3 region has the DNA TGTGCCAGCAGGCCCCGAGGAAGGGGCTCAAATGAAAAACTGTTTTTT.

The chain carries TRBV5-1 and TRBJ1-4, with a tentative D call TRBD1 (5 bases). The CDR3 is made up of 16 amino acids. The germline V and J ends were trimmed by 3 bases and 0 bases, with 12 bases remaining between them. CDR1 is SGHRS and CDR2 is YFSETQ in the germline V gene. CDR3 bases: TGCGCCAGCAGCTCCTATTCAGGGACAACTAATGAAAAACTGTTTTTT. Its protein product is CASSSYSGTTNEKLFF.

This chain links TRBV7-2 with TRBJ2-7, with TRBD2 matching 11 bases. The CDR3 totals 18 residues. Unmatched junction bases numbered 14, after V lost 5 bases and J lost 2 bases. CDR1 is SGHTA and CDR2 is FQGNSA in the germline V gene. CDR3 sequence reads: CASSPRVAGGPVPYEQYF. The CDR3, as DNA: TGTGCCAGCAGCCCGAGGGTAGCGGGAGGGCCTGTTCCCTACGAGCAGTACTTC. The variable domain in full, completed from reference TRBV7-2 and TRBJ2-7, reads GAGVSQSPSNKVTEKGKDVELRCDPISGHTALYWYRQSLGQGLEFLIYFQGNSAPDKSGLPSDRFSAERTGGSVSTLTIQRTQQEDSAVYLCASSPRVAGGPVPYEQYFGPGTRLTVT.

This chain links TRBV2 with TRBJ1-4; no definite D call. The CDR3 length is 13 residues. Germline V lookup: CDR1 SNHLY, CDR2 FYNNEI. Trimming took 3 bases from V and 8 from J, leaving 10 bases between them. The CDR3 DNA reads TGTGCCAGCAGTGACGCGGGAGGCGAAAAACTGTTTTTT. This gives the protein CASSDAGGEKLFF.

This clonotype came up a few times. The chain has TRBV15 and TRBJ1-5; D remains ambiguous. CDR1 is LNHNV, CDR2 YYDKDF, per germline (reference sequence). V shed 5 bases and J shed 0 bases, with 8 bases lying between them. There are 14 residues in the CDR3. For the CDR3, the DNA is TGTGCCACCAGCTTCGACGGTAGCAATCAGCCCCAGCATTTT. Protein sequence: CATSFDGSNQPQHF.

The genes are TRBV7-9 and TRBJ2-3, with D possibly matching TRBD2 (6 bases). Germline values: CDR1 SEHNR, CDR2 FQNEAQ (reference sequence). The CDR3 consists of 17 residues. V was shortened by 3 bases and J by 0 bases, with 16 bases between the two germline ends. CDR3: CASSLDAWGRSTDTQYF. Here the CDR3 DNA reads TGTGCCAGCAGCTTGGATGCGTGGGGGAGGAGCACAGATACGCAGTATTTT.

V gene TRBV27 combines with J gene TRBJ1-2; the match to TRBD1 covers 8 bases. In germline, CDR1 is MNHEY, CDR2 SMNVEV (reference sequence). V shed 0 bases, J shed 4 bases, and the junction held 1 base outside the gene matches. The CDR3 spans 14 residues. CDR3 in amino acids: CASSLSRGPYGYTF. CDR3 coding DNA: TGTGCCAGCAGTTTATCCAGGGGGCCCTATGGCTACACCTTC.

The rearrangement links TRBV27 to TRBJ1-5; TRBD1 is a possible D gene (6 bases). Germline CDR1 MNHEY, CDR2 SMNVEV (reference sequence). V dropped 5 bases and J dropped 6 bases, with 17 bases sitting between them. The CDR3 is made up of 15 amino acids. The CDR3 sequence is CASSSESGGGQPQHF. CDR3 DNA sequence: TGTGCCAGCAGTAGCGAGTCTGGGGGCGGTCAGCCCCAGCATTTT.

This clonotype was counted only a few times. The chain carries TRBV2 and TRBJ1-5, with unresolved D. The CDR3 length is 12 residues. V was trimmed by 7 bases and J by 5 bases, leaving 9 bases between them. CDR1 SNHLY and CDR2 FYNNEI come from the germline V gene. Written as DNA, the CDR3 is TGTGCCAGCAAAGGACTTGATCAGCCCCAGCATTTT. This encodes CASKGLDQPQHF.

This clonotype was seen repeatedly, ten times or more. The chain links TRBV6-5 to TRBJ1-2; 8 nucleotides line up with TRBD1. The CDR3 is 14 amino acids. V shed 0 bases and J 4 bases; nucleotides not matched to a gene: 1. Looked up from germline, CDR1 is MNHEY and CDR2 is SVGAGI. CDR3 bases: TGTGCCAGCAGTTACTCGACAGGGGTCTATGGCTACACCTTC. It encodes CASSYSTGVYGYTF.

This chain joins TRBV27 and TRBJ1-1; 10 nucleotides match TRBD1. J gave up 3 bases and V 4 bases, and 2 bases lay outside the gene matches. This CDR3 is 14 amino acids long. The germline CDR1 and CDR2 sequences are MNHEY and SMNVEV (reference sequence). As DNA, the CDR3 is TGTGCCAGCAGTTACGACAGGGGGCACACTGAAGCTTTCTTT. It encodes CASSYDRGHTEAFF.